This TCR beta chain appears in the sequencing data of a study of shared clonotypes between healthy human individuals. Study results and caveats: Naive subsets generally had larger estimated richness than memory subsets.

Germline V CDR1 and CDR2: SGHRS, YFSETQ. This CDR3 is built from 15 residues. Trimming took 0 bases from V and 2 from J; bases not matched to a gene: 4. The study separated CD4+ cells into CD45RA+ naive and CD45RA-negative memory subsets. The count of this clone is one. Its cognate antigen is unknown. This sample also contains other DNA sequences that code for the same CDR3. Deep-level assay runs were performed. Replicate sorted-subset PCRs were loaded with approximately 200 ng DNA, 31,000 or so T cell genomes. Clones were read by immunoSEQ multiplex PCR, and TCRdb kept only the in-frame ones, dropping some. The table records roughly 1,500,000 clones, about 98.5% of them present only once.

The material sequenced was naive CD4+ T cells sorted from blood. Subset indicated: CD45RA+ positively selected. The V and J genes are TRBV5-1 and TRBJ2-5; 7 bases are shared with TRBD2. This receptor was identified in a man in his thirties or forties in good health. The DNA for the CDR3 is TGCGCCAGCAGCTTGGCCCCTAGCGGACAAGAGACCCAGTACTTC. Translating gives CASSLAPSGQETQYF. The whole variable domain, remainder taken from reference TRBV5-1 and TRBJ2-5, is KAGVTQTPRYLIKTRGQQVTLSCSPISGHRSVSWYQQTPGQGLQFLFEYFSETQRNKGNFPGRFSGRQFSNSRSEMNVSTLELGDSALYLCASSLAPSGQETQYFGPGTRLLVL.